Shown below are 5 T cell receptor beta chains from a single sample sequenced in a study of blood T cells in healthy people across ages. The authors ran a second PCR of about 6 to 12 cycles using a sample-barcoded 5' primer and a J-beta primer mix. TCRdb re-analysed the 5' RACE reads in MiXCR, keeping a single row per CDR3 protein. The sample records about 1.1 million distinct CDR3 sequences, 35% to 40% being singletons. Sequencing input: blood. The receptors come from a man in his late teens or twenties in good health.

The rearrangement joins TRBV2 to TRBJ1-5, with 10 bases matching TRBD1. The CDR3 is 15 residues long. CDR1 is SNHLY, CDR2 FYNNEI, per germline. With V trimmed by 5 bases and J by 11 bases, 12 bases remained unmatched. CDR3: CASSSDRGSRWAQHF. CDR3 nucleotide sequence: TGTGCCAGCAGTTCGGACAGGGGGTCCCGATGGGCCCAGCATTTT.

This clonotype has a single count. V is TRBV20-1 and J is TRBJ2-3; 7 bases match TRBD2. Germline CDR1 DFQATT, CDR2 SNEGSKA (reference sequence). The CDR3 loop spans 16 amino acids. Trimming removed 0 bases from V and 0 bases from J; junction bases left unmatched: 6. The CDR3 here is CSARDRGRESTDTQYF. CDR3 sequence (DNA): TGCAGTGCTAGAGATCGTGGGAGGGAAAGCACAGATACGCAGTATTTT.

This chain connects TRBV30 to TRBJ1-2, with D maybe TRBD1 (6 bases). V lost 0 bases to trimming and J lost 7 bases, with 9 bases between them. The length of the CDR3 is 12 residues. The germline CDR1 and CDR2 sequences are GTSNPN and SVGIG (reference sequence). CDR3 sequence: CAWSVGGGGYTF. DNA of the CDR3: TGTGCCTGGAGTGTGGGAGGGGGTGGCTACACCTTC.

The rearrangement links TRBV4-3 to TRBJ2-5; 10 positions agree with TRBD2. Germline lookup yields CDR1 LGHNA and CDR2 YSLEER. V was clipped by 1 base and J by 5 bases; unmatched bases: 4. The CDR3 is made up of 15 amino acids. In DNA form, the CDR3 reads TGCGCCAGCAGCCAAGCTAGCGGGGGTTCGGAGACCCAGTACTTC. It yields the protein CASSQASGGSETQYF.

This clonotype was counted a few times. This chain links TRBV12-3 or TRBV12-4 with TRBJ2-5; possibly TRBD2 for D (5 bases). The CDR3 spans 15 residues. Between the trimmed V and J ends, which lost 4 bases and 1 base, there was a span of 13 bases. The CDR3 DNA follows: TGTGCCAGCAGTTCCCTCGGGATTTCCCAAGAGACCCAGTACTTC. Translated, it gives CASSSLGISQETQYF.